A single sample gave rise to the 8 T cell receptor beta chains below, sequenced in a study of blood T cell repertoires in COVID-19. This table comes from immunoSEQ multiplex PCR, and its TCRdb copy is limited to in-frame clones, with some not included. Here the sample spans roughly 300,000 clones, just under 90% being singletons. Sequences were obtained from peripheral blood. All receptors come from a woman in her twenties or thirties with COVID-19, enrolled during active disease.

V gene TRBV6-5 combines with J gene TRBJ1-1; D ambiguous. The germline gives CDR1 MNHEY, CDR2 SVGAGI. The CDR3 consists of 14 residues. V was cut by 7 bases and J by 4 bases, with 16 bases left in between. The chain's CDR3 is CASTPPTAGTEAFF. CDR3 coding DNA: TGTGCCAGCACCCCCCCAACAGCCGGCACTGAAGCTTTCTTT.

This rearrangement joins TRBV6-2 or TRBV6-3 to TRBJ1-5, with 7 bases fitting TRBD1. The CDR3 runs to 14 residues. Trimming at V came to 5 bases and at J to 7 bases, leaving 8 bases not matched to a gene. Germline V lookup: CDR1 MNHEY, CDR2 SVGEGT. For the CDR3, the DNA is TGTGCCAGCAGTCCGACAGGGTGGGGACAGCCCCAGCATTTT. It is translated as CASSPTGWGQPQHF.

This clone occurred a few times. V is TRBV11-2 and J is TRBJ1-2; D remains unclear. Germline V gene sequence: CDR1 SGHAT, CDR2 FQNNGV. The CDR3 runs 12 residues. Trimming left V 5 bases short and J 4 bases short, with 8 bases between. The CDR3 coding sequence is TGTGCCAGCAGCGGGCAGGCCTATGGCTACACCTTC. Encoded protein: CASSGQAYGYTF. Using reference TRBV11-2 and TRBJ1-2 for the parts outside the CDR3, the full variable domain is EAGVAQSPRYKIIEKRQSVAFWCNPISGHATLYWYQQILGQGPKLLIQFQNNGVVDDSQLPKDRFSAERLKGVDSTLKIQPAKLEDSAVYLCASSGQAYGYTFGSGTRLTVV.

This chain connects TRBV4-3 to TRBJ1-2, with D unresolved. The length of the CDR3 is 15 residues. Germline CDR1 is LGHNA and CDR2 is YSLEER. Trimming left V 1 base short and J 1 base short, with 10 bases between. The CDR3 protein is CASSQGFSSNYGYTF. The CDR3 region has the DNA TGCGCCAGCAGCCAAGGCTTCTCGAGTAACTATGGCTACACCTTC.

The CDR3 DNA follows: TGCGCCAGCAGCCCCCAGGCGCAGTCTAACTATGGCTACACCTTC. Translated, it gives CASSPQAQSNYGYTF. The chain joins TRBV5-1 to TRBJ1-2; unclear D gene. Germline V gene lookup returns CDR1 SGHRS and CDR2 YFSETQ. The CDR3 contains 15 residues. V lost 4 bases, J lost 0 bases, and 13 bases lay in between.

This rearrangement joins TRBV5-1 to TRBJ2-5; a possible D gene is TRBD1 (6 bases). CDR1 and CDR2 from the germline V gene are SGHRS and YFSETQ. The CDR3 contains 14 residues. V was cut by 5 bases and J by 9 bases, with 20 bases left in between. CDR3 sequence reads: CASRSLQGSGPQYF. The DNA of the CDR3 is TGCGCCAGCAGGTCCCTACAGGGTTCGGGGCCCCAGTACTTC.

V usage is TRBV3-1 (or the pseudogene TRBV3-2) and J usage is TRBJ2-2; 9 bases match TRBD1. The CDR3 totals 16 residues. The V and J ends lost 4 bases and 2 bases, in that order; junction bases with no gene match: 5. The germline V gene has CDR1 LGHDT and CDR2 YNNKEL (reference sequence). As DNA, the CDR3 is TGTGCCAGCAGCCTCCGGACAGGGGCCAACACCGGGGAGCTGTTTTTT. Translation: CASSLRTGANTGELFF.

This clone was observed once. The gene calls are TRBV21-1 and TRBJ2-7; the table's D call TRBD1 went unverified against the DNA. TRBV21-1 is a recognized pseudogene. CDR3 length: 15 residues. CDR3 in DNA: TGTGCCAGCAGCCACCGGGACAGGGGGTTTTACGAGCAGTACTTC. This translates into CASSHRDRGFYEQYF.